This T cell receptor beta chain was found in a study of blood T cell repertoires in COVID-19. Across the whole study: Sites in the United States, Italy and Spain provided acute and convalescent COVID-19 samples. Sources were T cells, B-cell-depleted T cells, or PBMCs; the material itself was cDNA or gDNA.

In this sample, this clone turned up once. The V and J ends lost 6 bases and 10 bases respectively, with 15 bases between them. CDR3 size: 12 residues. The germline gives CDR1 MDHEN, CDR2 SYDVKM. Methods used by the authors: The assay estimated nucleated cells by amplifying reference gene primers. Repertoires were generated with immunoSEQ multiplex PCR, while TCRdb's copy carries only in-frame clones and drops some. That table is the source of V, J and clone size, and D and trimming were worked out from the DNA. This table has roughly 110,000 clones, about 91% appearing once. Sequences were obtained from peripheral blood. The rearrangement uses TRBV28 and TRBJ1-1; maybe TRBD1 (5 bases). The clonotype was recovered from a man aged 45-60 years with active or convalescent COVID-19. The CDR3 DNA sequence: TGTGCCAGCAGCCTTACGGGACTTACAGCTTTCTTT. As protein: CASSLTGLTAFF. The variable domain in full, completed from reference TRBV28 and TRBJ1-1, reads DVKVTQSSRYLVKRTGEKVFLECVQDMDHENMFWYRQDPGLGLRLIYFSYDVKMKEKGDIPEGYSVSREKKERFSLILESASTNQTSMYLCASSLTGLTAFFGQGTRLTVV.